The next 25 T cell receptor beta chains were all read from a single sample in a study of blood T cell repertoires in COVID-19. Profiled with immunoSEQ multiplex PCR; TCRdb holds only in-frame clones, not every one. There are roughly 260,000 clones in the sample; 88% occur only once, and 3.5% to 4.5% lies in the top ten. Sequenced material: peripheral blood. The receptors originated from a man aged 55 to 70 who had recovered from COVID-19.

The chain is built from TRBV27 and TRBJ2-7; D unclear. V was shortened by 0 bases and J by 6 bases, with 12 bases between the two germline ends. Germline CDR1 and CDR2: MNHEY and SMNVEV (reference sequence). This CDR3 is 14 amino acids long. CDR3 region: CASSLSPSLLEQYF. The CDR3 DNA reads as TGTGCCAGCAGTTTATCCCCCTCACTACTCGAGCAGTACTTC.

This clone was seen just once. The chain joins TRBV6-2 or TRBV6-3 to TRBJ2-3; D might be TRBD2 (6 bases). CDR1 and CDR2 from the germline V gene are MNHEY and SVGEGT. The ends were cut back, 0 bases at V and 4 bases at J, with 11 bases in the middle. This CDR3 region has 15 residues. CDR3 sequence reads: CASSYSDYGADTQYF. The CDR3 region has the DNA TGTGCCAGCAGTTACTCGGACTATGGGGCAGATACGCAGTATTTT.

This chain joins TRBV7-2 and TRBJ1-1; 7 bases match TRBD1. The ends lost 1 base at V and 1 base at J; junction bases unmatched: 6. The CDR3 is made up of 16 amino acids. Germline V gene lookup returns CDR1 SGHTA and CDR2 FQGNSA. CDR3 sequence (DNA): TGTGCCAGCAGCTTAGGACAGGGCTTTAAGAACACTGAAGCTTTCTTT. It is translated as CASSLGQGFKNTEAFF.

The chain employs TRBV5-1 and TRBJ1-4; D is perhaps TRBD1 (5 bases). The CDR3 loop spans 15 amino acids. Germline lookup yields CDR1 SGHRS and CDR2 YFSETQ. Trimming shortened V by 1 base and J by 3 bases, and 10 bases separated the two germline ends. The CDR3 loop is CASSLRGESNEKLFF. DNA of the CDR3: TGCGCCAGCAGCTTGCGGGGGGAGTCTAATGAAAAACTGTTTTTT.

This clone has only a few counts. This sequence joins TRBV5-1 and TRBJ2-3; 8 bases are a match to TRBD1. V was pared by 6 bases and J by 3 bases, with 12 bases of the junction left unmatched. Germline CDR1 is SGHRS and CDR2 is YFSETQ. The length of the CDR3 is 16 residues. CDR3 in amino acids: CASTKDRTGLTDTQYF. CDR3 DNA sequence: TGCGCCAGCACCAAAGATAGGACAGGGTTGACAGATACGCAGTATTTT.

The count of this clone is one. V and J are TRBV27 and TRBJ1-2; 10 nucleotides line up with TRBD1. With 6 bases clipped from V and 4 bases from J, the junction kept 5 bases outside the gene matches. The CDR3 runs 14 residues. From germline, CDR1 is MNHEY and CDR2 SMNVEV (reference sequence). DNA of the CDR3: TGTGCCAGCAGGACAGGGGGCGTCCCCTATGGCTACACCTTC. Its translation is CASRTGGVPYGYTF.

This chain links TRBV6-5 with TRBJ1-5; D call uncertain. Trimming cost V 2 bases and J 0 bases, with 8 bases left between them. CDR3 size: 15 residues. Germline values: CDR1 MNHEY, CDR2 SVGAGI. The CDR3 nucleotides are TGTGCCAGCAGTTACGGGCAAAGTAGCAATCAGCCCCAGCATTTT. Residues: CASSYGQSSNQPQHF.

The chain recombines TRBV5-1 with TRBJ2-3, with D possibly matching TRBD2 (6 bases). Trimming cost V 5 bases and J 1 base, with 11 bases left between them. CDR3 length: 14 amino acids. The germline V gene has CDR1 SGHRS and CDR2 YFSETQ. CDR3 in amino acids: CASRGGVGTDTQYF. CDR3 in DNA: TGCGCCAGCAGAGGAGGGGTGGGCACAGATACGCAGTATTTT.

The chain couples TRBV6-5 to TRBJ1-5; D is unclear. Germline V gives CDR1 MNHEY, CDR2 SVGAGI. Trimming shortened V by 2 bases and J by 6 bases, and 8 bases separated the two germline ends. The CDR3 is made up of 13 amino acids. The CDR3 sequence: CASSYTGFQPQHF. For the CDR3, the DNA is TGTGCCAGCAGTTACACCGGGTTTCAGCCCCAGCATTTT.

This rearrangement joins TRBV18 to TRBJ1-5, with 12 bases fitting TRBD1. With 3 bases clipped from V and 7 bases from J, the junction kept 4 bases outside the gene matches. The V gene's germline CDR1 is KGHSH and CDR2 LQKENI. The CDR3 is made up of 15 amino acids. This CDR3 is CASSPTGTGGQPQHF. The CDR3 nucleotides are TGTGCCAGCTCACCTACCGGGACAGGGGGCCAGCCCCAGCATTTT. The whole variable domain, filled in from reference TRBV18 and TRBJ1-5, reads NAGVMQNPRHLVRRRGQEARLRCSPMKGHSHVYWYRQLPEEGLKFMVYLQKENIIDESGMPKERFSAEFPKEGPSILRIQQVVRGDSAAYFCASSPTGTGGQPQHFGDGTRLSIL.

This chain's CDR3 is CASSGTGYTEAFF. CDR3 in DNA: TGTGCCAGTAGTGGGACAGGTTACACTGAAGCTTTCTTT. The gene calls are TRBV19 and TRBJ1-1; 8 positions match TRBD1. Losses at the gene ends were 5 bases for V and 3 bases for J; bases not matched to a gene: 2. This CDR3 contains 13 residues. CDR1 and CDR2 from the germline V gene are LNHDA and SQIVND (reference sequence). Full variable domain (outside the CDR3, taken from reference TRBV19 and TRBJ1-1): DGGITQSPKYLFRKEGQNVTLSCEQNLNHDAMYWYRQDPGQGLRLIYYSQIVNDFQKGDIAEGYSVSREKKESFPLTVTSAQKNPTAFYLCASSGTGYTEAFFGQGTRLTVV.

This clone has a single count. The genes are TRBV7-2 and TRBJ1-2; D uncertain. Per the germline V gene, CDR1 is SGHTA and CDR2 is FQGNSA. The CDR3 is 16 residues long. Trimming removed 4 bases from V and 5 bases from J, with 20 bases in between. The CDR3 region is CASSWGRGLSPYGYTF. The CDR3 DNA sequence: TGTGCCAGCAGCTGGGGTCGGGGTTTATCACCTTATGGCTACACCTTC.

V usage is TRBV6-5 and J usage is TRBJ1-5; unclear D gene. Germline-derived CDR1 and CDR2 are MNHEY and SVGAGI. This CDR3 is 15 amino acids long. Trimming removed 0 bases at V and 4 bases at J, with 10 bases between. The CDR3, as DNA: TGTGCCAGCAGTTACTCGCGGGAGGTTAATCAGCCCCAGCATTTT. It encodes CASSYSREVNQPQHF.

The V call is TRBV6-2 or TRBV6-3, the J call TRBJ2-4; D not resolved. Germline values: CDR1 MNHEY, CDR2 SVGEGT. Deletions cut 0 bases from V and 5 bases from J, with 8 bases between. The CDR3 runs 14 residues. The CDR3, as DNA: TGTGCCAGCAGTTACTCTTCCTCTCAAAACATTCAGTACTTC. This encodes CASSYSSSQNIQYF.

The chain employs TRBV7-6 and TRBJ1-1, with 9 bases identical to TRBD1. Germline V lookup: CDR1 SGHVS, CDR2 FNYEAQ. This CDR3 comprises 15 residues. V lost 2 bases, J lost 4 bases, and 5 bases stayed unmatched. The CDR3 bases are TGTGCCAGCAGCTTATTCGGGACAGGGAGCACTGAAGCTTTCTTT. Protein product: CASSLFGTGSTEAFF.

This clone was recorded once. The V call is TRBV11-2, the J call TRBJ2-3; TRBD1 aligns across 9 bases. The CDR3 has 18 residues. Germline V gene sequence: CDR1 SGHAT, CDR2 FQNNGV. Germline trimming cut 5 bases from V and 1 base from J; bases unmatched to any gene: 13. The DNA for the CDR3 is TGTGCCAGCAGCAAAGGGACAGGGAGGGGTTACGGCACAGATACGCAGTATTTT. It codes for CASSKGTGRGYGTDTQYF.

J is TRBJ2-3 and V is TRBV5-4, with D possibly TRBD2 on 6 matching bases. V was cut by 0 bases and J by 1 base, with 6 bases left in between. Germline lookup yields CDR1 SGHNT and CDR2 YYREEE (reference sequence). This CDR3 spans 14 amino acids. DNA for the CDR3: TGTGCCAGCAGCTTGGCGGGGGGCACAGATACGCAGTATTTT. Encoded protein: CASSLAGGTDTQYF.

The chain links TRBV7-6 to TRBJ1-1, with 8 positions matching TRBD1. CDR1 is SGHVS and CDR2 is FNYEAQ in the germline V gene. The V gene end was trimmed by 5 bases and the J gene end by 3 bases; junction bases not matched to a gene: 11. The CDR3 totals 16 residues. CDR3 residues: CASSATGGTPDTEAFF. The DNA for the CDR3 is TGTGCCAGCAGCGCAACAGGGGGGACACCCGACACTGAAGCTTTCTTT.

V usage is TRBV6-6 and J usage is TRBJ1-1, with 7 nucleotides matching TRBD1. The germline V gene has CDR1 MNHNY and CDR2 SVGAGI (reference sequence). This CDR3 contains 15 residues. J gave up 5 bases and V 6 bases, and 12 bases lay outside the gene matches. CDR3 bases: TGTGCCAGCAGGTCCGGGACAGTCGGGGAAACTGAAGCTTTCTTT. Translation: CASRSGTVGETEAFF.

The CDR3 sequence: CASSPPPGDKYEQYF. The CDR3 bases are TGTGCCAGCAGTCCCCCCCCCGGGGATAAATACGAGCAGTACTTC. The J gene is TRBJ2-7, the V gene TRBV27; D may be TRBD2 (5 bases). V shed 5 bases and J shed 4 bases, with 18 bases lying between them. The germline CDR1 and CDR2 sequences are MNHEY and SMNVEV (reference sequence). The CDR3 is made up of 15 amino acids.

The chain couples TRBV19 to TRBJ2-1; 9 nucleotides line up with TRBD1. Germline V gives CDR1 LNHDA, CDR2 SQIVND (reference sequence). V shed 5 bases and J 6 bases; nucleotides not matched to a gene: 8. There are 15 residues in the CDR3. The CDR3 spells CASSPRDRVGNEQFF. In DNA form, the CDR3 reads TGTGCCAGTAGTCCCCGGGACAGGGTTGGCAATGAGCAGTTCTTC.

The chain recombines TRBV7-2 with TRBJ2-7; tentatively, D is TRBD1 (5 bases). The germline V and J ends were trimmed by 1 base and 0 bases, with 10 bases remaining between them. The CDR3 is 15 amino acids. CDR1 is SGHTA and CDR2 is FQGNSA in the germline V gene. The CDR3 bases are TGTGCCAGCAGCTTAGTAGGGGAAAGCTCCTACGAGCAGTACTTC. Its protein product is CASSLVGESSYEQYF.

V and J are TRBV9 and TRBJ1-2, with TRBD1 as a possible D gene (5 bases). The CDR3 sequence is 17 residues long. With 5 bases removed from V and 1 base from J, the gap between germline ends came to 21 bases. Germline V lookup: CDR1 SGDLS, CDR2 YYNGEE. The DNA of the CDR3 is TGTGCCAGCAGTCACTCAAAGGGAAGGGGTGATAACTATGGCTACACCTTC. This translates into CASSHSKGRGDNYGYTF.

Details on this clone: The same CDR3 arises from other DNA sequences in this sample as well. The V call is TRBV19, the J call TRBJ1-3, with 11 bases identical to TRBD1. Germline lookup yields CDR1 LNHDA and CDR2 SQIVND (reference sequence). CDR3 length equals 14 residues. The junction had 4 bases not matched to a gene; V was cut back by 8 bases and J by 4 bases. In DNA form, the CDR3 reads TGTGCCAGTTCGGACAGGGGGCTCGGAAACACCATATATTTT. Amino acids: CASSDRGLGNTIYF.

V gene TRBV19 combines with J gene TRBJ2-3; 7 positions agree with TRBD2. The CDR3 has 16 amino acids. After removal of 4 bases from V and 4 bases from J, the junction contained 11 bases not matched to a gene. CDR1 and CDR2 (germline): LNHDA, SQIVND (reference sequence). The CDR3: CASSKGLGWVADTQYF. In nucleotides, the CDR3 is TGTGCCAGTAGTAAAGGACTAGGATGGGTTGCAGATACGCAGTATTTT.